This TCR beta chain was sequenced during a study of a mutant IDH1 vaccine in newly diagnosed glioma. Time point given: baseline, week 1 (first vaccination visit). The sample's treatment: pre-vaccination baseline after standard-of-care therapy. The method was immunoSEQ multiplex PCR; TCRdb's version includes in-frame clones alone and lacks a portion of them. The table has about 92,000 clones, roughly four fifths seen once. This CDR3 contains 14 residues. From germline, CDR1 is SGHTA and CDR2 FQGNSA. With V trimmed by 1 base and J by 1 base, 0 bases remained unmatched. The sample consisted of PBMCs, taken from a glioma patient treated with radiotherapy, temozolomide or both. The receptor's source is a woman between 50 and 59 years old with glioma. The J gene is TRBJ1-1, the V gene TRBV7-2; 7 nucleotides line up with TRBD1. The CDR3 nucleotides are TGTGCCAGCAGCTTAGGACAGGGGAACACTGAAGCTTTCTTT. It yields the protein CASSLGQGNTEAFF. Full variable domain (remainder filled in from reference TRBV7-2 and TRBJ1-1): GAGVSQSPSNKVTEKGKDVELRCDPISGHTALYWYRQSLGQGLEFLIYFQGNSAPDKSGLPSDRFSAERTGGSVSTLTIQRTQQEDSAVYLCASSLGQGNTEAFFGQGTRLTVV.